Presented here are 10 T cell receptor beta chains from one specimen sequenced in a study of blood T cell repertoires in COVID-19. Generated by immunoSEQ multiplex PCR, the TCRdb table keeps only in-frame clones and is missing some. The sample includes some 210,000 clones, around 90% of them seen just once. The sample consisted of PBMCs or T cells enriched from blood (not recorded which). The source of these receptors is a man aged 18-30 years with acute COVID-19.

The chain uses TRBV10-3 and TRBJ1-2; TRBD1 agrees at 10 bases. This CDR3 contains 14 residues. J was trimmed by 7 bases and V by 11 bases; bases with no gene match: 13. Germline CDR1 is ENHRY and CDR2 is SYGVKD. Here the CDR3 reads CAARTGQGIGGYTF. The CDR3 DNA reads as TGTGCCGCACGAACGGGACAGGGGATTGGTGGCTACACCTTC.

The sample holds a few counts of this clone. In DNA, the CDR3 is TGCGCCAGCAGCCTTGGACAGGGGTCAGATACGCAGTATTTT. Protein: CASSLGQGSDTQYF. The gene calls are TRBV5-1 and TRBJ2-3, with TRBD1 identical over 9 bases. Trimming removed 4 bases from V and 4 bases from J; junction bases left unmatched: 4. Germline lookup yields CDR1 SGHRS and CDR2 YFSETQ. There are 14 residues in the CDR3. The full variable domain, rest sourced from reference TRBV5-1 and TRBJ2-3, is KAGVTQTPRYLIKTRGQQVTLSCSPISGHRSVSWYQQTPGQGLQFLFEYFSETQRNKGNFPGRFSGRQFSNSRSEMNVSTLELGDSALYLCASSLGQGSDTQYFGPGTRLTVL.

This chain connects TRBV4-3 to TRBJ1-2; TRBD1 is a possible D gene (6 bases). The CDR3 is made up of 18 amino acids. The V and J ends lost 0 bases and 0 bases respectively, with 17 bases between them. Germline loops: CDR1 LGHNA, CDR2 YSLEER. CDR3 residues: CASSQETQGLSSNYGYTF. CDR3 nucleotide sequence: TGCGCCAGCAGCCAAGAAACCCAGGGGTTATCCTCTAACTATGGCTACACCTTC.

V usage is TRBV28 and J usage is TRBJ2-5, with D possibly being TRBD2 (5 bases). Germline CDR1 is MDHEN and CDR2 is SYDVKM. The ends were cut back, 2 bases at V and 0 bases at J, with 10 bases in the middle. This CDR3 has 15 amino acids. Written as DNA, the CDR3 is TGTGCCAGCAGTTTAGGACTTTCAGACCAAGAGACCCAGTACTTC. Protein: CASSLGLSDQETQYF.

The V and J genes are TRBV5-5 and TRBJ2-5; TRBD1 agrees at 9 bases. In germline, CDR1 is SGHKS, CDR2 YYEKEE (reference sequence). The CDR3 is 15 residues long. V gave up 0 bases and J gave up 5 bases; unmatched junction bases: 5. CDR3 region: CASSLVGQGRETQYF. DNA for the CDR3: TGTGCCAGCAGCTTGGTGGGACAGGGTAGGGAGACCCAGTACTTC.

The chain combines TRBV29-1 with TRBJ1-2, with a weak D call TRBD1 (6 bases). V was clipped by 5 bases and J by 4 bases, with 23 bases between them. The germline gives CDR1 SQVTM, CDR2 ANQGSEA. There are 16 residues in the CDR3. CDR3 protein: CSVFRGDSNSVYGYTF. The CDR3 region has the DNA TGCAGCGTTTTCAGGGGTGACTCCAATTCAGTCTATGGCTACACCTTC.

The chain joins TRBV5-1 to TRBJ2-7; D perhaps matches TRBD2 (6 bases). Trimming took 2 bases from V and 0 from J, leaving 15 bases between them. This CDR3 is built from 16 residues. Germline CDR1 reads SGHRS; CDR2 reads YFSETQ. The CDR3 region has the DNA TGCGCCAGCAGCTTACCCCCCCAGACTAGCTCCTACGAGCAGTACTTC. It specifies CASSLPPQTSSYEQYF.

V usage is TRBV7-8 and J usage is TRBJ1-5; 7 bases align to TRBD1. CDR3 size: 15 residues. Germline assignment: CDR1 SGHVS and CDR2 FQNEAQ. V was pared by 5 bases and J by 1 base, with 5 bases of the junction left unmatched. The CDR3, as DNA: TGTGCCAGCAGCGACGACAGGGCAAGCAATCAGCCCCAGCATTTT. It codes for CASSDDRASNQPQHF.

This clone was seen more than once but under ten times. The chain joins TRBV28 to TRBJ1-6; 8 nucleotides line up with TRBD1. Trimming took 6 bases from V and 9 from J; bases not matched to a gene: 10. The CDR3 length is 15 residues. CDR1 and CDR2 (germline): MDHEN, SYDVKM. DNA for the CDR3: TGTGCCAGCAGACCGCGGGACAGGAGCTTTTCACCCCTCCACTTT. The encoded protein is CASRPRDRSFSPLHF.

The CDR3 DNA sequence: TGTGCCTGGCTAGAGAACCTCAATGAGCAGTTCTTC. Its protein product is CAWLENLNEQFF. This rearrangement joins TRBV30 to TRBJ2-1; the D is unclear. Germline V gene data show CDR1 as GTSNPN and CDR2 as SVGIG (reference sequence). The CDR3 totals 12 residues. V was cut by 5 bases and J by 6 bases, with 11 bases left in between.